One and the same sample provided the 15 T cell receptor beta chains below, sequenced in a study of CD8+CD57+ T cells in acquired aplastic anemia. For sequencing, patients were chosen who had shown expansion of CD8+CD57+ cells by flow cytometry. Genomic DNA constituted the template upon which TCR beta VDJ and CDR3 profiling was performed. Each CDR3 protein is one row after TCRdb ran MiXCR on the reads. Found here are approximately 180,000 distinct CDR3 sequences, less than 50% of them singletons; the top ten hold about 1.8%. Sequencing was carried out using sorted CD4+, CD8+, or CD8+CD57+ T cells (not recorded which) from PBMCs. All receptors derive from a human donor with aplastic anemia.

Turning to this clonotype: The junction does not match germline at one end; this may be a read error. This chain uses TRBV5-3 with TRBJ1-2, with D possibly being TRBD1 (6 bases). TRBV5-3 is known as an ORF, though its function is uncertain. This CDR3 is 13 amino acids long. As DNA, the CDR3 is TGTGCCAGTAGCTCCGACAGGCACTATGGCTACACCTTC. Residues: CASSSDRHYGYTF.

V gene TRBV20-1 combines with J gene TRBJ2-7; a possible D gene is TRBD1 (6 bases). The CDR3 consists of 13 residues. Germline V CDR1 and CDR2: DFQATT, SNEGSKA (reference sequence). Trimming left V 3 bases short and J 6 bases short, with 15 bases between. This CDR3 is CSARGAGDGEQYF. CDR3 in DNA: TGCAGTGCTAGGGGGGCAGGGGATGGCGAGCAGTACTTC.

This clonotype was seen a single time. V usage is TRBV2 and J usage is TRBJ1-1; D perhaps matches TRBD1 (5 bases). Trimming removed 7 bases from V and 3 bases from J, with 18 bases in between. This CDR3 spans 15 amino acids. Germline CDR1 and CDR2: SNHLY and FYNNEI. DNA of the CDR3: TGTGCCAGCAACGATTGGGGGGGTCTTTACACTGAAGCTTTCTTT. Its translation is CASNDWGGLYTEAFF.

In its sample, this clonotype was seen many times. V and J are TRBV7-2 and TRBJ2-3; the D is unclear. The germline V gene has CDR1 SGHTA and CDR2 FQGNSA. The CDR3 has 14 amino acids. V was cut by 0 bases and J by 1 base, with 5 bases left in between. This CDR3 reads CASSLAARTDTQYF. The CDR3, as DNA: TGTGCCAGCAGCTTAGCGGCCCGCACAGATACGCAGTATTTT.

This clonotype was found many times. The rearrangement links TRBV4-1 to TRBJ1-1; D remains ambiguous. Per germline, CDR1 MGHRA and CDR2 YSYEKL. The CDR3 contains 15 residues. V gave up 0 bases and J gave up 4 bases, with 12 bases separating them. The CDR3 reads CASSQDLGRATEAFF. The CDR3, as DNA: TGCGCCAGCAGCCAAGATCTTGGGAGGGCCACTGAAGCTTTCTTT.

This clonotype showed up many times. This chain links TRBV29-1 with TRBJ1-5, with TRBD1 matching over 8 bases. The CDR3 consists of 13 residues. The germline V gene has CDR1 SQVTM and CDR2 ANQGSEA. J was trimmed by 7 bases and V by 7 bases; bases with no gene match: 9. The CDR3 region has the DNA TGCAGCGCCCTATCAGGGGGCTTGCAGCCCCAGCATTTT. It specifies CSALSGGLQPQHF. The full variable domain, completed using reference TRBV29-1 and TRBJ1-5, is SAVISQKPSRDICQRGTSLTIQCQVDSQVTMMFWYRQQPGQSLTLIATANQGSEATYESGFVIDKFPISRPNLTFSTLTVSNMSPEDSSIYLCSALSGGLQPQHFGDGTRLSIL.

The chain is built from TRBV5-6 and TRBJ1-5; D is unclear. Germline CDR1 reads SGHDT; CDR2 reads YYEEEE. V lost 3 bases to trimming and J lost 14 bases, with 18 bases between them. The CDR3 is 13 residues long. The CDR3 is CASSSKGGTYEHF. For the CDR3, the DNA is TGTGCCAGCAGCTCGAAGGGCGGAACCTACGAGCATTTT.

In the case of this clonotype: A read error is likely, as this CDR3 ends without the conserved phenylalanine or tryptophan. The CDR3 loop reads CSARPLAGPYEQYS. The CDR3 DNA reads TGCAGCGCTAGACCTCTAGCGGGACCCTACGAGCAGTACTCC. The chain links TRBV20-1 to TRBJ2-7, with 9 bases aligning to TRBD2. Germline V gene data show CDR1 as DFQATT and CDR2 as SNEGSKA (reference sequence). The CDR3 contains 14 residues.

The chain combines TRBV10-3 with TRBJ1-2, with a possible D match to TRBD1 (5 bases). CDR1 ENHRY and CDR2 SYGVKD come from the germline V gene. The V end was cut by 4 bases, the J end by 4 bases, with 10 bases between. The CDR3 consists of 13 residues. This CDR3 reads CAISARTSYGYTF. The CDR3 DNA follows: TGTGCCATCAGTGCAAGGACAAGCTATGGCTACACCTTC.

This sequence joins TRBV20-1 and TRBJ1-5, with D unclear. Trimming stripped 3 bases from V and 5 bases from J, with 11 bases between. This CDR3 has 13 residues. Germline CDR1 and CDR2: DFQATT and SNEGSKA (reference sequence). The CDR3, as DNA: TGCAGTGCTAGCGACAAGGAGTATCAGCCCCAGCATTTT. Encoded protein: CSASDKEYQPQHF.

This clonotype was recorded a few times. The chain employs TRBV10-3 and TRBJ2-3; 8 bases agree with TRBD2. Germline V gene data show CDR1 as ENHRY and CDR2 as SYGVKD. This CDR3 is built from 15 residues. V shed 5 bases and J 2 bases; nucleotides not matched to a gene: 6. As DNA, the CDR3 is TGTGCCATCAGTCAACTAGCGGACCACACAGATACGCAGTATTTT. It is translated as CAISQLADHTDTQYF.

The CDR3 loop reads CASSPIVAGDSYEQYF. The CDR3 DNA sequence: TGCGCCAGCAGCCCGATCGTAGCGGGAGATAGTTACGAGCAGTACTTC. V and J are TRBV5-1 and TRBJ2-7; 9 bases map to TRBD2. The V segment lost 4 bases and the J segment 4 bases; nucleotides outside the gene matches: 12. The CDR3 length is 16 residues. Germline lookup yields CDR1 SGHRS and CDR2 YFSETQ.

This clonotype occurred a few times. This sequence joins TRBV7-6 and TRBJ1-6; tentatively, D is TRBD1 (6 bases). CDR3 length: 13 amino acids. CDR1 is SGHVS and CDR2 is FNYEAQ in the germline V gene. Trimming cost V 5 bases and J 14 bases, with 16 bases left between them. CDR3 residues: CASSPTGQSTLHF. Written as DNA, the CDR3 is TGTGCCAGCAGCCCAACAGGGCAGTCTACCCTCCACTTT.

This clonotype was seen at least ten times. V and J are TRBV24-1 and TRBJ1-4; D is uncertain. Germline values: CDR1 KGHDR, CDR2 SFDVKD. Trimming took 3 bases from V and 7 from J, leaving 5 bases between them. The CDR3 runs to 12 residues. The CDR3 sequence is CATSDESEKLFF. The DNA of the CDR3 is TGTGCCACCAGTGATGAGTCTGAAAAACTGTTTTTT.

In its sample, this clonotype was seen many times. This chain uses TRBV9 with TRBJ2-3; 12 bases map to TRBD2. CDR1 SGDLS and CDR2 YYNGEE come from the germline V gene. V shed 4 bases and J 2 bases; nucleotides not matched to a gene: 5. The CDR3 is made up of 16 amino acids. CDR3 protein: CASSPGTSGFTDTQYF. The CDR3, as DNA: TGTGCCAGCAGCCCCGGGACTAGCGGGTTCACAGATACGCAGTATTTT.